A selection of T cell receptor beta chains follows, all from one sample in a study of cytomegalovirus exposure and HLA in healthy donors. Profiling relied on immunoSEQ multiplex PCR, and the TCRdb table lists in-frame clones only, not all of them. The table includes some 200,000 clones, around 83% detected once. The sample was PBMCs. These receptors all come from a man aged 50 to 59 in good health and CMV-seronegative. Both conserved end residues are part of each CDR3. Fields, in order: V gene, J gene, CDR3 protein.

TRBV5-6	TRBJ2-5	CASSPIDLAGGGKQETQYF
TRBV6-6	TRBJ2-7	CASSGTGWDEQYF
TRBV6-4	TRBJ2-5	CASKGGLAMYQETQYF
TRBV6-1	TRBJ2-5	CASTLQGRETQYF
TRBV7-2	TRBJ2-1	CASSFGLAPYNEQFF
TRBV4-1	TRBJ2-7	CASSQRLADLTYEQYF
TRBV6-5	TRBJ1-5	CASSNGGRSNQPQHF
TRBV7-2	TRBJ1-2	CASSLAAGTAYGYTF
TRBV18	TRBJ2-6	CASSYDRVSGANVLTF
TRBV27	TRBJ1-2	CASSLKGGYYGYTF
TRBV5-6	TRBJ2-1	CASSFPASRRTEQFF
TRBV5-8	TRBJ2-2	CASSFGSTGFYAGELFF
TRBV6-5	TRBJ2-5	CASRPRGLGETQYF
TRBV7-9	TRBJ1-2	CSSSFETARLGSYGGYTF
TRBV6-5	TRBJ2-1	CASSYRAGPYNEQFF
TRBV5-1	TRBJ2-7	CASSLAGTLQYEQYF
TRBV4-3	TRBJ1-3	CASSQGFVEINTIYF
TRBV7-3	TRBJ2-5	CASSPQGSKETQYF
TRBV12-5	TRBJ1-4	CASALHGENEKLFF
TRBV5-1	TRBJ2-3	CASSLQGPSTDTQYF
TRBV19	TRBJ2-5	CASSITTTQETQYF
TRBV28	.	CASTRQGNREQYF
TRBV11-2	TRBJ2-1	CASSTSGGVVSGEQFF
TRBV4-3	TRBJ2-1	CASSQGRLPIEQFF
TRBV18	TRBJ2-5	CASSPPGLAGDWEQYF
TRBV25-1	TRBJ2-7	CASSRGAGPYEQYF
TRBV5-1	TRBJ2-1	CASSPEITRNNEQFF
TRBV5-8	TRBJ1-1	CASSRLYGNTEAFF
TRBV5-1	TRBJ2-5	CASSSGTGRGETQYF
TRBV7-9	TRBJ1-6	CASSLEEYSPLHF
TRBV11-1	TRBJ1-2	CASSPIWQGANLSYGYTF
TRBV29-1	TRBJ2-2	CSVLAGRGTFTGELFF
TRBV5-1	TRBJ2-3	CASSSRGGGADTQYF
TRBV7-2	TRBJ2-2	CASTLGGLAGGTGELFF
TRBV19	TRBJ1-2	CASSTGTGGYYGYTF
TRBV19	TRBJ2-5	CASSIDGAATQYF
TRBV7-9	TRBJ2-4	CASSPQPGLAKNIQYF
TRBV29-1	.	CSVFPGRGSHEQYF
TRBV4-1	TRBJ2-3	CASSLMGAGGSSADTQYF
TRBV19	TRBJ1-2	CASSMVGAGGAYGYTF
TRBV18	TRBJ2-2	CASSSRRFQRAGELFF
TRBV30	TRBJ2-3	CAWNRGGADTQYF
TRBV30	TRBJ2-7	CAWRNSKKAHYEQYF